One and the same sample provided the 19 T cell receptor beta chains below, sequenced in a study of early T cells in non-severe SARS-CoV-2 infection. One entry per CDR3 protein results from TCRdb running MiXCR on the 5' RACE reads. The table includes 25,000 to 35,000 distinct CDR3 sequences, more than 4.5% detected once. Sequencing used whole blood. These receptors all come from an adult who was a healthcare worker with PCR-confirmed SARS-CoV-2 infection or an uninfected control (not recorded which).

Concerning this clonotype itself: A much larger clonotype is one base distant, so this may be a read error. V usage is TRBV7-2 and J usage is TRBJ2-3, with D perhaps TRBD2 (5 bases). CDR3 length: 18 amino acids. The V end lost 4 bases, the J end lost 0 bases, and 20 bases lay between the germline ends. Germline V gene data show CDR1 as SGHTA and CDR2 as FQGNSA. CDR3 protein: CASSYRGWAMISTDTQYF. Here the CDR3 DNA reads TGTGCCAGCAGCTACCGCGGGTGGGCCATGATAAGCACAGATACGCAGTATTTT.

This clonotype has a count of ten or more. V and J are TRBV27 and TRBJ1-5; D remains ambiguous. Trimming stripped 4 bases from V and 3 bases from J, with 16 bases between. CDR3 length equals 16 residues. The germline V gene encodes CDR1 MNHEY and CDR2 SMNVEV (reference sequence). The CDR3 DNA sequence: TGTGCCAGCAGTTCGTTTCGAGCCGCGGCCAATCAGCCCCAGCATTTT. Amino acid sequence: CASSSFRAAANQPQHF.

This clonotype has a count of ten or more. The CDR3 loop reads CASSLAGTDTQYF. The CDR3 coding sequence is TGCGCCAGCAGCTTGGCCGGGACAGATACGCAGTATTTT. The rearrangement uses TRBV5-1 and TRBJ2-3; no clear D gene. The CDR3 loop spans 13 amino acids. CDR1 is SGHRS and CDR2 is YFSETQ in the germline V gene. Trimming cost V 0 bases and J 3 bases, with 5 bases left between them.

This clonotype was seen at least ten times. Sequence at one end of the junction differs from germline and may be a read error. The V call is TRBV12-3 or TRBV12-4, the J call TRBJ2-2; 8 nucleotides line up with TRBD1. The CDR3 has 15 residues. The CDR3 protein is CDSSSRGQGEGELFF. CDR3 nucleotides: TGTGACAGCAGTTCCCGAGGACAGGGTGAGGGGGAGCTGTTTTTT.

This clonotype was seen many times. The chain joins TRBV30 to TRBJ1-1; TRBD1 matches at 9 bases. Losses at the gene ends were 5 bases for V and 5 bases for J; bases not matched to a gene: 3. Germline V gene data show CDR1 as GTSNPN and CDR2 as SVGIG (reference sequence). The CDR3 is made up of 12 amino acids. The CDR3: CAWGTGFTEAFF. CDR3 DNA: TGTGCCTGGGGGACAGGGTTTACTGAAGCTTTCTTT.

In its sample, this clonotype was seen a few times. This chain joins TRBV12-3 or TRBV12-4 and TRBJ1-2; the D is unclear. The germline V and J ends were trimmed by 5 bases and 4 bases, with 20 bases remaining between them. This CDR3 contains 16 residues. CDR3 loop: CASSLGWNTFSYGYTF. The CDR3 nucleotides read TGTGCCAGCAGTCTAGGGTGGAACACGTTCTCCTATGGCTACACCTTC.

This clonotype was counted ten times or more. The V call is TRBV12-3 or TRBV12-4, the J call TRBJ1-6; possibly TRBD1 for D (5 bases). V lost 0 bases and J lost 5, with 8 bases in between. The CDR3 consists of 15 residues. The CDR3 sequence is CASSLAGRNNSPLHF. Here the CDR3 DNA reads TGTGCCAGCAGTTTAGCGGGACGGAATAATTCACCCCTCCACTTT.

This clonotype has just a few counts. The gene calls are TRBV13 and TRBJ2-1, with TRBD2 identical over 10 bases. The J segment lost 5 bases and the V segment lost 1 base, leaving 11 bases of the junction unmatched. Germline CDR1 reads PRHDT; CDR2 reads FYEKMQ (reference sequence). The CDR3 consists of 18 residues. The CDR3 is CASSLELAGLGVDNEQFF. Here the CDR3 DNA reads TGTGCCAGCAGCTTAGAACTAGCGGGACTTGGTGTCGACAATGAGCAGTTCTTC.

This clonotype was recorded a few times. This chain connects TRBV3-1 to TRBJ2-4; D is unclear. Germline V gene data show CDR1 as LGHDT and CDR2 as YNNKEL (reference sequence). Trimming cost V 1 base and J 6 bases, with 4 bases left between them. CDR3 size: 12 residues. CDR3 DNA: TGTGCCAGCAGCCAAGTGCTAAACATTCAGTACTTC. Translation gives CASSQVLNIQYF.

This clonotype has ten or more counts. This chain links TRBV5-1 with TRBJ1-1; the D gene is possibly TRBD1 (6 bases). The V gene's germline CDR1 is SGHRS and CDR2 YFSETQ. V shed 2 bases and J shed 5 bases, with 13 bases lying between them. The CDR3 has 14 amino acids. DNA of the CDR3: TGCGCCAGCAGCTTACAGGGTCTAAGGACTGAAGCTTTCTTT. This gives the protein CASSLQGLRTEAFF.

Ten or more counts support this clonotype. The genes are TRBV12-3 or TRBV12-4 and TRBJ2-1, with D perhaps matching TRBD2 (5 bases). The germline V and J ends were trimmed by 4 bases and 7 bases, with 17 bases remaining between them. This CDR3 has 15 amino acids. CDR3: CASSSPGLLANEQFF. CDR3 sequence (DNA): TGTGCCAGCAGTTCGCCCGGACTCCTCGCGAATGAGCAGTTCTTC.

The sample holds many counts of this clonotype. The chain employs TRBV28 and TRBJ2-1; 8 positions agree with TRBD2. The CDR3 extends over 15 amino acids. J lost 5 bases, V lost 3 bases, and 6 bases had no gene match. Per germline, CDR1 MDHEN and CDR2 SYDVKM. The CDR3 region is CASSLAGLGDNEQFF. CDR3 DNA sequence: TGTGCCAGCAGTTTGGCGGGACTAGGCGACAATGAGCAGTTCTTC. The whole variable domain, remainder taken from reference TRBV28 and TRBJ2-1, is DVKVTQSSRYLVKRTGEKVFLECVQDMDHENMFWYRQDPGLGLRLIYFSYDVKMKEKGDIPEGYSVSREKKERFSLILESASTNQTSMYLCASSLAGLGDNEQFFGPGTRLTVL.

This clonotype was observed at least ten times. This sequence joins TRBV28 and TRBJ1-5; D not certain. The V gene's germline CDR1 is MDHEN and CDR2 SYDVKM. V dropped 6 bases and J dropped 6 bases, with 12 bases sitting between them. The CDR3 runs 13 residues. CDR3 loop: CASRFQKSQPQHF. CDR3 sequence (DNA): TGTGCCAGCAGATTTCAAAAGAGTCAGCCCCAGCATTTT. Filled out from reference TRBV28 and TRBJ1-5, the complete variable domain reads DVKVTQSSRYLVKRTGEKVFLECVQDMDHENMFWYRQDPGLGLRLIYFSYDVKMKEKGDIPEGYSVSREKKERFSLILESASTNQTSMYLCASRFQKSQPQHFGDGTRLSIL.

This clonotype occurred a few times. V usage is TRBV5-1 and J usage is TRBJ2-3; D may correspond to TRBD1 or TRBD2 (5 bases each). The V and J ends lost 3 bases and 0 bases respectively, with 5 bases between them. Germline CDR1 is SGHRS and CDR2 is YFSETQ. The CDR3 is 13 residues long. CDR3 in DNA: TGCGCCAGCAGCTGGGACAGCACAGATACGCAGTATTTT. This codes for CASSWDSTDTQYF.

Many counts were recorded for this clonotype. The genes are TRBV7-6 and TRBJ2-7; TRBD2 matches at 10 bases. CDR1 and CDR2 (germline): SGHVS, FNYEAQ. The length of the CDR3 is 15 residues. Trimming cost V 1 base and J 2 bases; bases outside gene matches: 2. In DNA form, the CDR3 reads TGTGCCAGCAGCTTAGAACTAGCGGGGACCTACGAGCAGTACTTC. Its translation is CASSLELAGTYEQYF.

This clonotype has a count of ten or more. This chain's CDR3 is CASRGLGETQYF. As DNA, the CDR3 is TGTGCCAGCAGAGGTTTGGGGGAGACCCAGTACTTC. The chain couples TRBV2 to TRBJ2-5; D is uncertain. V lost 6 bases to trimming and J lost 5 bases, with 10 bases between them. The germline V gene encodes CDR1 SNHLY and CDR2 FYNNEI. The CDR3 has 12 amino acids.

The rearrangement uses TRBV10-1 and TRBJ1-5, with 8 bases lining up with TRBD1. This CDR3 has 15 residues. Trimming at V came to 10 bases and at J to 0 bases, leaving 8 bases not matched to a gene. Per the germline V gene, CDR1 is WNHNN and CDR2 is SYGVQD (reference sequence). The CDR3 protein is CATLAGTGSNQPQHF. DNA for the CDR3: TGCGCCACCTTGGCCGGGACAGGTAGCAATCAGCCCCAGCATTTT.

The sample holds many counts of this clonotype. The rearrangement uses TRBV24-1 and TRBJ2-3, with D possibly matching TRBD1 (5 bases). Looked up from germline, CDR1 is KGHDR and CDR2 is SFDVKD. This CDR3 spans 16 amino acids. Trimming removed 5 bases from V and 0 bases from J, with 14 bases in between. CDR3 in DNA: TGTGCCACCAGTGCCCCCGGACGGACAAGCACAGATACGCAGTATTTT. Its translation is CATSAPGRTSTDTQYF.

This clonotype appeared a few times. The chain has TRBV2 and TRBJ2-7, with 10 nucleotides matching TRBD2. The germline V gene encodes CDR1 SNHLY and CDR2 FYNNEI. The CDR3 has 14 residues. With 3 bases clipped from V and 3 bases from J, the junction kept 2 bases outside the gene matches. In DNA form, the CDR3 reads TGTGCCAGCAGTGATCTAGCGGGAGACTACGAGCAGTACTTC. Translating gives CASSDLAGDYEQYF.